This TCR beta chain was recorded in a study of OX40 agonist ivuxolimab in advanced cancers. The table came from immunoSEQ multiplex PCR; TCRdb's copy has only in-frame clones and leaves some out. Of 75,000 to 100,000 clones in the sample, less than 90% were seen once. Germline lookup yields CDR1 SGHNT and CDR2 YYREEE (reference sequence). The ends were cut back, 4 bases at V and 6 bases at J, with 10 bases in the middle. The CDR3 consists of 13 residues. The chain is built from TRBV5-4 and TRBJ2-2, with D maybe TRBD2 (7 bases). The receptor was isolated from an adult with an advanced solid tumor such as melanoma, head and neck, liver or kidney cancer. Sequences were derived from CD4+ or CD8+ T cells sorted from blood, sampled in a trial of the OX40 agonist ivuxolimab. The CDR3 nucleotides read TGTGCCAGCAGCCTAGGGGGGGCCGGGGAGCTGTTTTTT. Its protein is CASSLGGAGELFF.